This T cell receptor beta chain was identified in a study of cytomegalovirus exposure and HLA in healthy donors. The CDR3 is made up of 16 amino acids. V was cut by 7 bases and J by 1 base, with 17 bases left in between. CDR1 is SNHLY and CDR2 is FYNNEI in the germline V gene. With 60 Vbeta and 13 Jbeta primers, the PCR was carried out. Measured with immunoSEQ multiplex PCR; TCRdb has only the in-frame clones, and not every one. Counted here are some 200,000 clones, about 76% occurring once; the ten biggest clones make up approximately 0.39%. The receptor's source is a male donor in good health and CMV-seropositive. This chain connects TRBV2 to TRBJ1-5, with D perhaps TRBD1 (5 bases). Sequencing was carried out using PBMCs. The CDR3 region has the DNA TGTGCCAGCATCCCGGGCGGGGCCCAGAGCAATCAGCCCCAGCATTTT. Its protein product is CASIPGGAQSNQPQHF.